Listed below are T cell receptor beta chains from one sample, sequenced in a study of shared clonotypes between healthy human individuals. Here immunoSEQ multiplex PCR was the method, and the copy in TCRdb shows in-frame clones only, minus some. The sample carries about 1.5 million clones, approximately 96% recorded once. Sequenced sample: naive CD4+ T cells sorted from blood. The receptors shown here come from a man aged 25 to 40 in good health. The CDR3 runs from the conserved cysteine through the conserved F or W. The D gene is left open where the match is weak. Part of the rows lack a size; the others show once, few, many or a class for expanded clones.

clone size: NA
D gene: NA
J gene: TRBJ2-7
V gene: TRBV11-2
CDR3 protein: CASSLTESYEQYF
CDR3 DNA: TGTGCCAGCAGCTTAACGGAGTCCTACGAGCAGTACTTC

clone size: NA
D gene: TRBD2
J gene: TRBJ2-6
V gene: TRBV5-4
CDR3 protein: CASSLAPAGAGANVLTF
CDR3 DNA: TGTGCCAGCAGCTTGGCCCCGGCGGGAGCTGGGGCCAACGTCCTGACTTTC

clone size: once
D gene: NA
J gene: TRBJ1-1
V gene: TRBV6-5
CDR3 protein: CASTAGQNTEAFF
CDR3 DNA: TGTGCCAGCACTGCAGGGCAGAACACTGAAGCTTTCTTT

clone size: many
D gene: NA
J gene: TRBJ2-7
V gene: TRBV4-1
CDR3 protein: CASSQVDMGFTGANEQYF
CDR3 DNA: TGCGCCAGCAGCCAAGTTGACATGGGATTTACCGGGGCCAACGAGCAGTACTTC

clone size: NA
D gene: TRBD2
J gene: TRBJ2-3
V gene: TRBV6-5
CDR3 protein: CASSYGLAVPPNTQYF
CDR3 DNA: TGTGCCAGCAGTTACGGACTAGCGGTACCCCCAAATACGCAGTATTTT

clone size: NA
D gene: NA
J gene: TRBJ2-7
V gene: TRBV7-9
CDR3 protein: CASSSFTGTYYEQYF
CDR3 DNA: TGTGCCAGCAGCTCCTTCACAGGGACCTATTACGAGCAGTACTTC

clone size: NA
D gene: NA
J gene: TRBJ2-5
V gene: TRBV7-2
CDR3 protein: CASSLTRERAGKNF
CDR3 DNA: TGTGCCAGCAGCCTAACTAGGGAACGGGCTGGGAAGAACTTC

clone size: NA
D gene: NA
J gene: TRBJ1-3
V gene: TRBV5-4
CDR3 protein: CASGGTYDSGNTIYF
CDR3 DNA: TGTGCCAGCGGCGGGACGTATGACTCTGGAAACACCATATATTTT

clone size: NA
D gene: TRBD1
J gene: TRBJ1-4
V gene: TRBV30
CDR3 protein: CAWSNPRDRVRATNEKLFF
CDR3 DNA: TGTGCCTGGAGTAACCCTCGGGACAGGGTACGGGCAACTAATGAAAAACTGTTTTTT

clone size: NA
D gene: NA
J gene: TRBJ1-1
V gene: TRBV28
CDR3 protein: CASSLPPGPGGTEAFF
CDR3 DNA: TGTGCCAGCAGTTTACCCCCCGGGCCCGGAGGCACTGAAGCTTTCTTT

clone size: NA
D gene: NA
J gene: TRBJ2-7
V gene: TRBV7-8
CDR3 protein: CASSLDRGSSYEQYF
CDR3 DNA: TGTGCCAGCAGCTTAGACAGAGGTTCTTCCTACGAGCAGTACTTC

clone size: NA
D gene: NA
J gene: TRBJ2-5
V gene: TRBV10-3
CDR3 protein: CAISVGAQETQYF
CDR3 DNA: TGTGCCATCAGTGTAGGAGCGCAGGAGACCCAGTACTTC

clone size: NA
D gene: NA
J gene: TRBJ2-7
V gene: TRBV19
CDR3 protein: CASSRADEQYF
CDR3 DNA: TGTGCCAGTAGTAGAGCGGACGAGCAGTACTTC

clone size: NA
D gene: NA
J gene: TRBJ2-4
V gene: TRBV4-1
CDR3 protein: CASSQDEALAKNIQYF
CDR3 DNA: TGCGCCAGCAGCCAAGATGAGGCCTTAGCCAAAAACATTCAGTACTTC

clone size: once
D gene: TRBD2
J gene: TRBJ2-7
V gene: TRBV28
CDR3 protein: CASSPQTSGISYEQYF
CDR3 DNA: TGTGCCAGCAGTCCACAGACTAGCGGGATCTCCTACGAGCAGTACTTC

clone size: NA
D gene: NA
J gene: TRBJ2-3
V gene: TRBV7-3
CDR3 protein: CASSRNYAGTQYF
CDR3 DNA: TGTGCCAGCAGCCGGAATTACGCGGGTACGCAGTATTTT

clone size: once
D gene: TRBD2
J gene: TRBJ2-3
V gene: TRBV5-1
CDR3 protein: CASRLAGDTQYF
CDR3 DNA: TGCGCCAGCAGACTAGCGGGAGATACGCAGTATTTT

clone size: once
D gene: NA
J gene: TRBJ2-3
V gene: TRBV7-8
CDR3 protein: CASSHPRGAPDTQYF
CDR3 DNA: TGTGCCAGCAGCCACCCGAGGGGGGCCCCAGATACGCAGTATTTT

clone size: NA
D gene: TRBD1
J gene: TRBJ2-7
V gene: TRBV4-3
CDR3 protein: CASSRTGTGVSYEQYF
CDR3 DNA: TGCGCCAGCAGCCGGACCGGGACAGGGGTTTCCTACGAGCAGTACTTC

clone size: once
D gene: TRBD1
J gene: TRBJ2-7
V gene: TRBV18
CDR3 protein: CASSRLTGTVSYEQYF
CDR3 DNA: TGTGCCAGCTCACGTTTAACCGGGACAGTGTCCTACGAGCAGTACTTC

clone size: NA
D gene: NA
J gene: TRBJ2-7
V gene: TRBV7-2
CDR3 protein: CASSLAPTYTSYEQYF
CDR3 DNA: TGTGCCAGCAGCTTAGCCCCGACGTATACCTCCTACGAGCAGTACTTC

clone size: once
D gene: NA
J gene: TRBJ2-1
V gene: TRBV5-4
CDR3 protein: CASSARPGTSSYNEQFF
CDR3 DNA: TGTGCCAGCAGCGCAAGGCCGGGGACCAGCTCCTACAATGAGCAGTTCTTC

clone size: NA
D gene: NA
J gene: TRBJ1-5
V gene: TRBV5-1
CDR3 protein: CASSLQGNQPQHF
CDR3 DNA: TGCGCCAGCAGCTTACAGGGAAATCAGCCCCAGCATTTT

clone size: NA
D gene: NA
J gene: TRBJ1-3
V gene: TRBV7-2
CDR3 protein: CASSYFGGSGNTIYF
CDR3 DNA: TGTGCCAGCAGCTATTTTGGGGGGTCTGGAAACACCATATATTTT

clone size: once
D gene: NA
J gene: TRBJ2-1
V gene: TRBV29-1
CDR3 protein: CSVVGADHNNEQFF
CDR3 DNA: TGCAGCGTTGTCGGGGCGGACCACAACAATGAGCAGTTCTTC

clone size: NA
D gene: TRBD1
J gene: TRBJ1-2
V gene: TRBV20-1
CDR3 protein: CSARRQGGYTF
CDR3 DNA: TGCAGTGCTCGACGACAGGGTGGCTACACCTTC

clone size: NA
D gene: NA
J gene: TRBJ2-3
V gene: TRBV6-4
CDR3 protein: CASRTDPSTDTQYF
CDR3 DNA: TGTGCCAGCAGAACGGACCCTAGCACAGATACGCAGTATTTT

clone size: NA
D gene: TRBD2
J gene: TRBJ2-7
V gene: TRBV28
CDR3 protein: CASSFSGGGSPYEQYF
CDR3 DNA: TGTGCCAGCAGTTTCTCGGGGGGGGGTTCCCCCTACGAGCAGTACTTC

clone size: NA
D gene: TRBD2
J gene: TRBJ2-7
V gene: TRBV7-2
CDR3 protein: CASSLGISSGSHRPYEQYF
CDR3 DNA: TGTGCCAGCAGCTTGGGGATATCTAGCGGGAGTCATCGACCCTACGAGCAGTACTTC

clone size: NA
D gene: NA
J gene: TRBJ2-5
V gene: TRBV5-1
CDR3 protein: CASSLGAGSGETQYF
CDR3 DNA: TGCGCCAGCAGCTTGGGGGCGGGATCAGGAGAGACCCAGTACTTC

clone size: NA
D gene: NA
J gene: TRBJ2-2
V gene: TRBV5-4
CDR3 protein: CASSPLGPGELFF
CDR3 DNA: TGTGCCAGCAGCCCTTTGGGCCCCGGGGAGCTGTTTTTT

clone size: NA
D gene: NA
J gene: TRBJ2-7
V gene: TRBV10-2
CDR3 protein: CASSDPGDYYEQYF
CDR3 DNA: TGCGCCAGCAGTGATCCAGGGGACTACTACGAGCAGTACTTC

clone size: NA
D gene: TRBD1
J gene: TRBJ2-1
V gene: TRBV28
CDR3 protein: CASSSPGGNEQFF
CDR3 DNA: TGTGCCAGCAGTTCGCCAGGGGGTAATGAGCAGTTCTTC

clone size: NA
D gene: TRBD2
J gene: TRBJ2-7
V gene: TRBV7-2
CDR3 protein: CASSSPSGFSYEQYF
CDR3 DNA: TGTGCCAGCAGCTCCCCTAGCGGGTTTTCCTACGAGCAGTACTTC

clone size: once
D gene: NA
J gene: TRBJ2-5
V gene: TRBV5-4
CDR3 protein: CASRLNLQETQYF
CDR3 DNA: TGTGCCAGCAGATTGAACTTACAAGAGACCCAGTACTTC

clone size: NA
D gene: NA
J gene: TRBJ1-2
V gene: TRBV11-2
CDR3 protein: CASSLDLRSPSSPDYGYTF
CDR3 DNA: TGTGCCAGCAGCTTAGATCTAAGGTCGCCTTCCTCACCAGACTATGGCTACACCTTC

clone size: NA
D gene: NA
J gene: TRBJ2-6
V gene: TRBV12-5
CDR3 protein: CASGLAPASGANVLTF
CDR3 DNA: TGTGCTAGTGGTTTGGCTCCCGCTTCGGGGGCCAACGTCCTGACTTTC

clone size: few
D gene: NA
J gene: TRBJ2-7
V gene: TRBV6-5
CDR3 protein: CASSYSGKQYF
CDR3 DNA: TGTGCCAGCAGTTATTCCGGGAAACAGTACTTC

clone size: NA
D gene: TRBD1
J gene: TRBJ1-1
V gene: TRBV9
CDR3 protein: CASSTRTGLGEAFF
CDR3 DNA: TGTGCCAGCAGCACTCGGACAGGGCTTGGTGAAGCTTTCTTT

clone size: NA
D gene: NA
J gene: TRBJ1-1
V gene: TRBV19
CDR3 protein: CASMLWGNTEAFF
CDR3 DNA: TGTGCCAGTATGTTGTGGGGGAACACTGAAGCTTTCTTT

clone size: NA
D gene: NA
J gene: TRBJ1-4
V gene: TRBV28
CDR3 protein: CASSLKGLGEKLFF
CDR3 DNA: TGTGCCAGCAGTTTAAAGGGTTTGGGTGAAAAACTGTTTTTT

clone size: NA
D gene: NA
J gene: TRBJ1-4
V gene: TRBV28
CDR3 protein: CASKQDGINEKLFF
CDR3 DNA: TGTGCCAGCAAACAGGACGGGATTAATGAAAAACTGTTTTTT

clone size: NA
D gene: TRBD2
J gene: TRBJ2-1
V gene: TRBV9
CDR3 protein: CASSAHSSGSTYNEQFF
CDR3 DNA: TGTGCCAGCAGCGCCCATTCTAGCGGGAGTACTTACAATGAGCAGTTCTTC